This is a list of T cell receptor beta chains from one sample in a study of shared clonotypes between healthy human individuals. TCRdb's table, derived via immunoSEQ multiplex PCR, lists solely in-frame clones and lacks some. The data show about 1 million clones, approximately 76% seen once. The sequencing sample was made of memory CD4+ T cells sorted from blood. The receptors originated from a man younger than 35 in good health. CDR3s include the opening cysteine and the closing phenylalanine or tryptophan. The D gene is left open where the match is weak. Size is omitted from some rows. Given values are once, few, many or a class for expanded clones.

j_gene: TRBJ2-1; d_gene: TRBD2; v_gene: TRBV7-7; abundance: NA; CDR3aa: CASSPDFSGADEQFF; CDR3nt: TGTGCTAGCAGCCCTGACTTTAGCGGGGCTGATGAGCAGTTCTTC
j_gene: TRBJ1-1; d_gene: TRBD1; v_gene: TRBV9; abundance: few; CDR3aa: CASSPRDRENTEAFF; CDR3nt: TGTGCCAGCAGCCCTCGGGACAGGGAGAACACTGAAGCTTTCTTT
j_gene: TRBJ1-6; d_gene: NA; v_gene: TRBV6-1; abundance: NA; CDR3aa: CASRSNSPLHF; CDR3nt: TGTGCCAGCAGATCAAATTCACCCCTCCACTTT
j_gene: TRBJ2-7; d_gene: TRBD1; v_gene: TRBV7-2; abundance: NA; CDR3aa: CASSPDRGRYEQYF; CDR3nt: TGTGCCAGCAGCCCCGACAGGGGGCGTTACGAGCAGTACTTC
j_gene: TRBJ1-4; d_gene: NA; v_gene: TRBV27; abundance: NA; CDR3aa: CASSSSTGSGEKLFF; CDR3nt: TGTGCCAGCAGTTCAAGTACAGGGTCGGGAGAAAAACTGTTTTTT
j_gene: TRBJ1-2; d_gene: NA; v_gene: TRBV5-6; abundance: NA; CDR3aa: CASSSGQTSSYGYTF; CDR3nt: TGTGCCAGCAGCTCTGGACAGACCTCGTCGTATGGCTACACCTTC
j_gene: TRBJ1-2; d_gene: NA; v_gene: TRBV2; abundance: NA; CDR3aa: CASSQGPIGGYTF; CDR3nt: TGTGCCAGCAGCCAAGGGCCAATAGGTGGCTACACCTTC
j_gene: TRBJ2-1; d_gene: NA; v_gene: TRBV9; abundance: NA; CDR3aa: CASSVDRLSHEQFF; CDR3nt: TGTGCCAGCAGCGTAGACCGTCTATCCCATGAGCAGTTCTTC
j_gene: TRBJ2-5; d_gene: NA; v_gene: TRBV6-6; abundance: NA; CDR3aa: CASSYSVNWETQYF; CDR3nt: TGTGCCAGCAGTTACTCGGTAAATTGGGAGACCCAGTACTTC
j_gene: TRBJ2-7; d_gene: TRBD2; v_gene: TRBV6-6; abundance: NA; CDR3aa: CASALTNGGGQYF; CDR3nt: TGTGCCAGCGCCCTTACTAACGGGGGGGGGCAGTACTTC
j_gene: TRBJ2-1; d_gene: TRBD1; v_gene: TRBV12-5; abundance: once; CDR3aa: CASGLVQGTGADNEQFF; CDR3nt: TGTGCTAGTGGTTTGGTACAAGGGACAGGGGCGGACAATGAGCAGTTCTTC
j_gene: TRBJ1-5; d_gene: NA; v_gene: TRBV7-9; abundance: once; CDR3aa: CASSLDEGQPQHF; CDR3nt: TGTGCCAGCAGCTTGGACGAGGGTCAGCCCCAGCATTTT
j_gene: TRBJ2-1; d_gene: TRBD2; v_gene: TRBV29-1; abundance: NA; CDR3aa: CSVDGGSTSGLYNEQFF; CDR3nt: TGCAGCGTTGATGGGGGATCGACTAGCGGGTTGTACAATGAGCAGTTCTTC
j_gene: TRBJ2-5; d_gene: NA; v_gene: TRBV11-2; abundance: NA; CDR3aa: CASSLERQRETQYF; CDR3nt: TGTGCCAGCAGCTTAGAGCGACAGAGGGAGACCCAGTACTTC
j_gene: TRBJ1-6; d_gene: TRBD1; v_gene: TRBV30; abundance: NA; CDR3aa: CAWSGSGTGGSPLHF; CDR3nt: TGTGCCTGGAGTGGCTCCGGGACAGGCGGTTCACCCCTCCACTTT
j_gene: TRBJ2-1; d_gene: TRBD2; v_gene: TRBV11-3; abundance: NA; CDR3aa: CASSLGRGDEQFF; CDR3nt: TGTGCCAGCAGCTTAGGGCGGGGGGATGAGCAGTTCTTC
j_gene: TRBJ2-2; d_gene: NA; v_gene: TRBV6-5; abundance: NA; CDR3aa: CASQNTGELFF; CDR3nt: TGTGCCAGCCAGAACACCGGGGAGCTGTTTTTT
j_gene: TRBJ2-5; d_gene: NA; v_gene: TRBV5-4; abundance: NA; CDR3aa: CASSFTPSETQYF; CDR3nt: TGTGCCAGCAGCTTCACACCCTCGGAGACCCAGTACTTC
j_gene: TRBJ1-3; d_gene: TRBD1; v_gene: TRBV6-6; abundance: NA; CDR3aa: CASSYGQGSSGNTIYF; CDR3nt: TGTGCCAGCAGTTACGGACAGGGGAGCTCTGGAAACACCATATATTTT
j_gene: TRBJ1-4; d_gene: NA; v_gene: TRBV7-9; abundance: few; CDR3aa: CASSSRGPRGKLFF; CDR3nt: TGTGCCAGCAGCTCCCGGGGCCCGAGGGGAAAACTGTTTTTT
j_gene: TRBJ2-5; d_gene: NA; v_gene: TRBV30; abundance: NA; CDR3aa: CAWSSSLGFVGTQYF; CDR3nt: TGTGCCTGGAGTTCGAGCTTGGGGTTTGTAGGGACCCAGTACTTC
j_gene: TRBJ2-1; d_gene: TRBD1; v_gene: TRBV5-4; abundance: NA; CDR3aa: CASSRGQGKGSYNEQFF; CDR3nt: TGTGCCAGCAGCCGCGGACAGGGGAAAGGCTCCTACAATGAGCAGTTCTTC
j_gene: TRBJ1-6; d_gene: NA; v_gene: TRBV5-5; abundance: NA; CDR3aa: CASRWDNSPLHF; CDR3nt: TGTGCCAGCAGGTGGGACAATTCACCCCTCCACTTT
j_gene: TRBJ2-4; d_gene: NA; v_gene: TRBV7-9; abundance: NA; CDR3aa: CASSSDRGDNIQYF; CDR3nt: TGTGCCAGCAGCTCAGACCGGGGAGACAACATTCAGTACTTC